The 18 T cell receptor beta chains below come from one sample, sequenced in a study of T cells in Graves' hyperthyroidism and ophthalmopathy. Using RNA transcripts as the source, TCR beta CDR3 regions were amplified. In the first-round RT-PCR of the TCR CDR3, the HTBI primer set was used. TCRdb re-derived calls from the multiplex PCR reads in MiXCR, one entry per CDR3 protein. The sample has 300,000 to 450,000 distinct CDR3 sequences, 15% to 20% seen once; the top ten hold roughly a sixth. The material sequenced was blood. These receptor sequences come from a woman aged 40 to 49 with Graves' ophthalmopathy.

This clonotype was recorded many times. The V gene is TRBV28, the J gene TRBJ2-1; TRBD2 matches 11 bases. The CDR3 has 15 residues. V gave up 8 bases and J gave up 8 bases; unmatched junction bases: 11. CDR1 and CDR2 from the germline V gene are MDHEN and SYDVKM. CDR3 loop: CASLKLAGASHEQFF. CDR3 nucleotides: TGTGCCAGCCTCAAACTAGCGGGAGCTTCACATGAGCAGTTCTTC.

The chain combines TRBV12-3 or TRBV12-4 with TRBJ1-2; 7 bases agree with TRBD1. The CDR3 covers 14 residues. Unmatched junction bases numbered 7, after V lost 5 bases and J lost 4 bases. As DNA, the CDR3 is TGTGCCAGCAGTGTAGGGACAGTCGTCTATGGCTACACCTTC. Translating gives CASSVGTVVYGYTF.

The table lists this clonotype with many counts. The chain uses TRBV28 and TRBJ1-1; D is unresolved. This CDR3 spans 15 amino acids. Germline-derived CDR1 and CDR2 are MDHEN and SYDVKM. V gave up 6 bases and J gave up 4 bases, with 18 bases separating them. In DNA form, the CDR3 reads TGTGCCAGCAGCCTTGATTTACGGGTGGGCACTGAAGCTTTCTTT. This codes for CASSLDLRVGTEAFF. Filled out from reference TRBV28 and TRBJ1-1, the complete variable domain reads DVKVTQSSRYLVKRTGEKVFLECVQDMDHENMFWYRQDPGLGLRLIYFSYDVKMKEKGDIPEGYSVSREKKERFSLILESASTNQTSMYLCASSLDLRVGTEAFFGQGTRLTVV.

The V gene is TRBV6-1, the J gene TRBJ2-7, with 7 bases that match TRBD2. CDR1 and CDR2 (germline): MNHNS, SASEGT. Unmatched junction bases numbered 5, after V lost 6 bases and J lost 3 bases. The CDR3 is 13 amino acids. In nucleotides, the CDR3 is TGTGCCAGCAGCAGCGGGGCCATCTACGAGCAGTACTTC. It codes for CASSSGAIYEQYF.

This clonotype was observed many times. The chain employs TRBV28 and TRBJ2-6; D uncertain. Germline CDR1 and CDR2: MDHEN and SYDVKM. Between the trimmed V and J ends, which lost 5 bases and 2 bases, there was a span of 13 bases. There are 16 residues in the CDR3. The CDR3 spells CASSPLPLTGANVLTF. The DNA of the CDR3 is TGTGCCAGCAGTCCACTCCCGCTGACTGGGGCCAACGTCCTGACTTTC.

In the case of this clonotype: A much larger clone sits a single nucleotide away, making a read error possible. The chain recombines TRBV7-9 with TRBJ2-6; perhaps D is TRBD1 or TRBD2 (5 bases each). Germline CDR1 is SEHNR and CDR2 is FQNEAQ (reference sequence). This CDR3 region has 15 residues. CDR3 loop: CASSLAGAGASVLTF. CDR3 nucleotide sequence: TGTGCCAGCAGCTTAGCCGGGGCTGGGGCCAGCGTCCTGACTTTC.

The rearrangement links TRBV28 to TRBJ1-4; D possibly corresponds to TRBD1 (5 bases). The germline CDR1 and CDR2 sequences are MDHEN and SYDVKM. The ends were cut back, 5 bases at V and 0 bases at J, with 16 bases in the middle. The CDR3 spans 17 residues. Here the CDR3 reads CASSESGTASTNEKLFF. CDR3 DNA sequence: TGTGCCAGCAGTGAATCCGGGACCGCCTCAACTAATGAAAAACTGTTTTTT.

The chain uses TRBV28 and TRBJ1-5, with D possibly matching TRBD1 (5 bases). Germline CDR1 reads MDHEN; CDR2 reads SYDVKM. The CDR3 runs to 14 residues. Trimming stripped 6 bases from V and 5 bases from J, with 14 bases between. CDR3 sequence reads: CASSDLDNYQPQHF. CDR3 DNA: TGTGCCAGCAGCGACCTGGACAATTATCAGCCCCAGCATTTT.

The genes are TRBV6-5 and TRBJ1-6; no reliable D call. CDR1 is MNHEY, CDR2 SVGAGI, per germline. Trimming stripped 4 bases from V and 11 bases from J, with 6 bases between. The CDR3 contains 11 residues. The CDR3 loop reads CASSWVPPLHF. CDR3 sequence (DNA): TGTGCCAGCAGTTGGGTTCCACCCCTCCACTTT.

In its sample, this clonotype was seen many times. The CDR3 is CAIRGLAGSYEQYF. CDR3 coding DNA: TGTGCCATCAGGGGACTAGCGGGATCCTACGAGCAGTACTTC. The genes are TRBV6-5 and TRBJ2-7; 13 bases fit TRBD2. The CDR3 runs 14 residues. Germline CDR1 reads MNHEY; CDR2 reads SVGAGI. V lost 10 bases and J lost 1; bases outside the gene matches: 4.

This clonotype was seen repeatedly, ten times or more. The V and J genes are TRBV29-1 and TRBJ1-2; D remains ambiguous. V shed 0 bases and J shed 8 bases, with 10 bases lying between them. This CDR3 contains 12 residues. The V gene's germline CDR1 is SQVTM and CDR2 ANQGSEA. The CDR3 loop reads CSVEDLQGGYTF. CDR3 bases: TGCAGCGTTGAAGATCTTCAAGGAGGCTACACCTTC.

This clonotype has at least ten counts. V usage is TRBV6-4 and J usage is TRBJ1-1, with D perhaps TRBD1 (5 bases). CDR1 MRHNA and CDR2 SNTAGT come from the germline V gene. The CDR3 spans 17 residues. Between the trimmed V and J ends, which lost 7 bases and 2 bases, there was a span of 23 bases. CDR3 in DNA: TGTGCCAGCACCAGTACCGCTCGACGCCGGGGCAACACTGAAGCTTTCTTT. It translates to CASTSTARRRGNTEAFF.

This chain's CDR3 is CSAARHRETQYF. The CDR3 bases are TGCAGTGCTGCCCGCCACCGGGAGACCCAGTACTTC. The chain recombines TRBV20-1 with TRBJ2-5; no firm D call. V gave up 5 bases and J gave up 5 bases, with 12 bases separating them. Germline CDR1 reads DFQATT; CDR2 reads SNEGSKA (reference sequence). The CDR3 contains 12 residues.

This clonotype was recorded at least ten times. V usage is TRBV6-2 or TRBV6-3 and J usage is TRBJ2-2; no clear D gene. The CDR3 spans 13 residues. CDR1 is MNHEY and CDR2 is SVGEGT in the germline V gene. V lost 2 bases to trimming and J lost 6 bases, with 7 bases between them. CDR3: CASSYSAAGELFF. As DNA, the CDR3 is TGTGCCAGCAGTTACAGCGCGGCCGGGGAGCTGTTTTTT.

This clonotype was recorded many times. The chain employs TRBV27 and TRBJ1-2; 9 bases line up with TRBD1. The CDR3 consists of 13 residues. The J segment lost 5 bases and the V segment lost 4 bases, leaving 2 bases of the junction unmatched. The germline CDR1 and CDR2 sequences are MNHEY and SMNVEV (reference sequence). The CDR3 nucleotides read TGTGCCAGCAGTTGGACAGGGGAGTATGGCTACACCTTC. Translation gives CASSWTGEYGYTF.

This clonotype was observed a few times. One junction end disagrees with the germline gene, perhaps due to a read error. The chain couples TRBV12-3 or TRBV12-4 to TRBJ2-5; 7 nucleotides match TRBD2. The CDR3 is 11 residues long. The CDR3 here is CASSLRETHYF. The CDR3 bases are TGTGCCAGCAGTTTGCGGGAGACCCACTACTTC.

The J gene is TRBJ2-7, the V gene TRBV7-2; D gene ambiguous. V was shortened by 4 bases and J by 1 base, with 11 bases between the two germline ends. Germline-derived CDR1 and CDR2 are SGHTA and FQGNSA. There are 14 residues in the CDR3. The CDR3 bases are TGTGCCAGCAGCTCAGCCTCAGGTTCCTACGAGCAGTACTTC. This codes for CASSSASGSYEQYF.

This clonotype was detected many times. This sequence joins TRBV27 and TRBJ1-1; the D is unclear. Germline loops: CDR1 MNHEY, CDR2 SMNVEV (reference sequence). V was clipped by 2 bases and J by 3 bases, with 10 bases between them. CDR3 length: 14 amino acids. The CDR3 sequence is CASSLEGSHTEAFF. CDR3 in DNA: TGTGCCAGCAGTTTAGAAGGGTCCCACACTGAAGCTTTCTTT.